A single sample gave rise to the 18 T cell receptor beta chains below, sequenced in a study of spatial heterogeneity in lung cancer. The time point is: blood at routine non-recurrence follow-up after resection. TCRdb reprocessed the 5' RACE reads with MiXCR, giving one entry per CDR3 protein. The top ten hold 34% of the sample, which has 9,500 to 12,000 distinct CDR3 sequences, roughly a tenth seen once. The sample in question was PBMCs, obtained at follow-up. The receptors come from a female donor with early-stage non-small cell lung cancer.

This chain joins TRBV28 and TRBJ2-7; TRBD2 aligns across 9 bases. The junction had 3 bases not matched to a gene; V was cut back by 6 bases and J by 0 bases. The CDR3 consists of 14 residues. Per germline, CDR1 MDHEN and CDR2 SYDVKM. The CDR3: CASSWTSASYEQYF. The CDR3, as DNA: TGTGCCAGCAGCTGGACTAGCGCCTCCTACGAGCAGTACTTC.

This clonotype was seen repeatedly, ten times or more. The chain has TRBV15 and TRBJ1-5; D is uncertain. V lost 1 base and J lost 4, with 5 bases in between. There are 13 residues in the CDR3. Germline values: CDR1 LNHNV, CDR2 YYDKDF (reference sequence). This CDR3 is CATSRGRNQPQHF. The CDR3 nucleotides are TGTGCCACCAGCAGAGGACGGAATCAGCCCCAGCATTTT.

This chain joins TRBV20-1 and TRBJ2-1; tentative D call: TRBD2 (6 bases). Germline V gives CDR1 DFQATT, CDR2 SNEGSKA (reference sequence). The length of the CDR3 is 15 residues. Trimming left V 0 bases short and J 6 bases short, with 15 bases between. The CDR3 DNA reads as TGCAGTGCTAGAGATCCTCAGACTAGTTCCAATGAGCAGTTCTTC. Residues: CSARDPQTSSNEQFF.

This clonotype was counted at least ten times. V gene TRBV12-3 or TRBV12-4 combines with J gene TRBJ2-7; D is ambiguous. Deletions cut 6 bases from V and 2 bases from J, with 5 bases between. This CDR3 comprises 11 residues. This CDR3 is CASRTAYEQYF. DNA for the CDR3: TGTGCCAGCAGGACTGCCTACGAGCAGTACTTC.

The gene calls are TRBV7-6 and TRBJ2-3; tentatively, D is TRBD1 (5 bases). Germline V gene lookup returns CDR1 SGHVS and CDR2 FNYEAQ. CDR3 length: 16 residues. The V end was cut by 6 bases, the J end by 1 base, with 17 bases between. The CDR3 DNA reads as TGTGCCAGCAGTCCAACCTTCAGGGCGGGCACAGATACGCAGTATTTT. Its translation is CASSPTFRAGTDTQYF.

This clonotype was seen many times. The J gene is TRBJ2-3, the V gene TRBV20-1, with D unclear. CDR1 DFQATT and CDR2 SNEGSKA come from the germline V gene (reference sequence). The CDR3 runs 14 residues. Trimming took off 4 bases at V and 8 bases at J, with 19 bases between the two ends. CDR3 in amino acids: CSATKTPSSLTQYF. The CDR3 nucleotides read TGCAGTGCTACCAAGACTCCCTCTTCTCTTACGCAGTATTTT.

Concerning this clonotype: At one of its ends the junction is not consistent with the germline gene, which may arise from a read error. The CDR3 here is CVSSQDSSGLDTQYF. CDR3 nucleotides: TGTGTCAGCAGCCAAGATTCCTCAGGCTTGGATACGCAGTATTTT. The chain is built from TRBV4-2 and TRBJ2-3; D gene ambiguous. This CDR3 is 15 amino acids long. Germline V gene lookup returns CDR1 LGHNA and CDR2 YNFKEQ.

A note on this clonotype: One base away lies a much larger clone, so this may be a sequencing read error. The chain is built from TRBV28 and TRBJ1-2; D is possibly TRBD1 (6 bases). CDR1 and CDR2 (germline): MDHEN, SYDVKM. This CDR3 region has 13 residues. With 3 bases removed from V and 10 bases from J, the gap between germline ends came to 15 bases. The CDR3 loop is CASSFSIGGDYTF. CDR3 DNA: TGTGCCAGCAGTTTTAGTATAGGGGGTGACTACACCTTC.

This clonotype was observed many times. The chain joins TRBV29-1 to TRBJ2-1, with 7 bases fitting TRBD1. The CDR3 is made up of 12 amino acids. After removal of 5 bases from V and 6 bases from J, the junction contained 4 bases not matched to a gene. Germline values: CDR1 SQVTM, CDR2 ANQGSEA. CDR3 amino acids: CSVYRDSNEQFF. The CDR3 DNA reads as TGCAGCGTTTACCGGGACAGCAATGAGCAGTTCTTC.

V gene TRBV28 combines with J gene TRBJ2-7; D tentatively fits TRBD1 or TRBD2 (5 bases each). V lost 1 base and J lost 2, with 12 bases in between. CDR1 MDHEN and CDR2 SYDVKM come from the germline V gene. This CDR3 contains 15 residues. The CDR3 here is CASSLSAGAPYEQYF. The DNA for the CDR3 is TGTGCCAGCAGTTTATCGGCCGGGGCCCCCTACGAGCAGTACTTC.

Many counts were recorded for this clonotype. The chain links TRBV27 to TRBJ2-3, with no clear D. V dropped 4 bases and J dropped 3 bases, with 11 bases sitting between them. The CDR3 totals 14 residues. Per the germline V gene, CDR1 is MNHEY and CDR2 is SMNVEV (reference sequence). CDR3 loop: CASSSSLYTDTQYF. The DNA for the CDR3 is TGTGCCAGCAGTTCCTCCCTCTATACAGATACGCAGTATTTT.

This clonotype has at least ten counts. The genes are TRBV28 and TRBJ2-2; D is possibly TRBD1 (5 bases). The CDR3 has 16 residues. Trimming removed 0 bases from V and 4 bases from J, with 12 bases in between. The germline gives CDR1 MDHEN, CDR2 SYDVKM. The CDR3 sequence: CASSLWGRLVTGELFF. CDR3 bases: TGTGCCAGCAGTTTATGGGGGCGGTTGGTCACCGGGGAGCTGTTTTTT.

In regard to this clonotype: A much larger clonotype is one base distant, so this may be a read error. The rearrangement links TRBV7-2 to TRBJ2-2, with 9 positions matching TRBD2. With V trimmed by 3 bases and J by 5 bases, 13 bases remained unmatched. Looked up from germline, CDR1 is SGHTA and CDR2 is FQGNSA. The CDR3 is 18 residues long. CDR3 residues: CASSLTGTSGCPTGELFF. For the CDR3, the DNA is TGTGCCAGCAGCTTGACCGGAACTAGCGGGTGCCCTACCGGGGAGCTGTTTTTT.

At least ten counts were recorded for this clonotype. The chain employs TRBV5-1 and TRBJ2-1; a possible D gene is TRBD2 (6 bases). The CDR3 is made up of 15 amino acids. The V and J ends lost 5 bases and 0 bases respectively, with 12 bases between them. Looked up from germline, CDR1 is SGHRS and CDR2 is YFSETQ. The chain's CDR3 is CASSNRGVSYNEQFF. The CDR3 coding sequence is TGCGCCAGCAGTAATCGCGGGGTCTCCTACAATGAGCAGTTCTTC. The whole variable domain, filled in from reference TRBV5-1 and TRBJ2-1, reads KAGVTQTPRYLIKTRGQQVTLSCSPISGHRSVSWYQQTPGQGLQFLFEYFSETQRNKGNFPGRFSGRQFSNSRSEMNVSTLELGDSALYLCASSNRGVSYNEQFFGPGTRLTVL.

This clonotype came up many times. V gene TRBV29-1 combines with J gene TRBJ2-7, with TRBD2 matching over 9 bases. The junction had 4 bases not matched to a gene; V was cut back by 5 bases and J by 2 bases. CDR3 length: 13 amino acids. Germline V gene sequence: CDR1 SQVTM, CDR2 ANQGSEA. As DNA, the CDR3 is TGCAGCGTTAGACTAGCGGATACCTACGAGCAGTACTTC. It translates to CSVRLADTYEQYF.

This clonotype was seen repeatedly, ten times or more. This chain connects TRBV15 to TRBJ2-1; TRBD2 agrees at 10 bases. V lost 3 bases to trimming and J lost 9 bases; unmatched junction nucleotides: 11. CDR1 and CDR2 from the germline V gene are LNHNV and YYDKDF (reference sequence). CDR3 size: 16 residues. The CDR3 protein is CATSSYLVLAGSEQFF. The CDR3, as DNA: TGTGCCACCAGCAGTTATTTGGTACTAGCGGGAAGTGAGCAGTTCTTC.

Ten or more counts support this clonotype. V and J are TRBV18 and TRBJ2-7; 8 nucleotides match TRBD2. The CDR3 runs to 13 residues. Germline CDR1 KGHSH, CDR2 LQKENI. V trimming: 2 bases; J trimming: 5 bases; junction bases outside the gene matches: 2. The CDR3 region has the DNA TGTGCCAGCTCACCAGTAGCGGGGCACGAGCAGTACTTC. Translating gives CASSPVAGHEQYF.

There are many counts of this clonotype. This chain connects TRBV6-5 to TRBJ2-2, with D hard to call. This CDR3 is built from 14 residues. V lost 8 bases, J lost 1 base, and 11 bases lay in between. CDR1 is MNHEY and CDR2 is SVGAGI in the germline V gene. The CDR3: CASEKRRNTGELFF. Here the CDR3 DNA reads TGTGCCAGCGAGAAACGGCGGAACACCGGGGAGCTGTTTTTT.